A single sample is the source of the 30 T cell receptor beta chains below, sequenced in a study of technical replicates of blood from several donors. Repertoires were generated with immunoSEQ multiplex PCR, while TCRdb's copy carries only in-frame clones and drops some. The sample lists roughly 79,000 clones, 90% to 97% occurring once. The sample taken for sequencing was T cells isolated from PBMCs. These receptors were collected from a human donor in good health.

This clone was seen just once. This chain connects TRBV4-3 to TRBJ1-1; 8 nucleotides match TRBD1. The germline CDR1 and CDR2 sequences are LGHNA and YSLEER. There are 15 residues in the CDR3. The V gene end was trimmed by 2 bases and the J gene end by 3 bases; junction bases not matched to a gene: 5. The CDR3 bases are TGCGCCAGCAGCCAACGGCCGACAGGGGACACTGAAGCTTTCTTT. Encoded protein: CASSQRPTGDTEAFF.

The rearrangement links TRBV27 to TRBJ1-2; 12 bases align to TRBD1. Germline CDR1 is MNHEY and CDR2 is SMNVEV (reference sequence). J was trimmed by 7 bases and V by 5 bases; bases with no gene match: 8. CDR3 length: 15 residues. CDR3 DNA sequence: TGTGCCAGCAGTCCGGGACAGGGGGCGCCGGTTGGCTACACCTTC. Protein: CASSPGQGAPVGYTF.

The chain employs TRBV28 and TRBJ2-3, with 14 bases matching TRBD2. This CDR3 contains 17 residues. Germline V CDR1 and CDR2: MDHEN, SYDVKM. V dropped 3 bases and J dropped 3; count of bases not matched to a gene: 5. CDR3 DNA sequence: TGTGCCAGCAGTTTCTTGGGACTAGCGGGAGTAACAGATACGCAGTATTTT. It encodes CASSFLGLAGVTDTQYF.

The rearrangement joins TRBV6-6 to TRBJ2-1; 9 bases line up with TRBD2. V lost 6 bases, J lost 8 bases, and 8 bases stayed unmatched. The CDR3 is 14 residues long. Germline V gene data show CDR1 as MNHNY and CDR2 as SVGAGI (reference sequence). CDR3: CASSHRREGDEQFF. CDR3 nucleotide sequence: TGTGCCAGCAGCCACCGGCGGGAGGGCGATGAGCAGTTCTTC.

V usage is TRBV7-8 and J usage is TRBJ2-3, with a tentative D call TRBD1 (6 bases). Germline CDR1 is SGHVS and CDR2 is FQNEAQ. This CDR3 contains 17 residues. V was pared by 6 bases and J by 2 bases, with 21 bases between. The CDR3 loop is CASRTTIRDTHTDTQYF. Written as DNA, the CDR3 is TGTGCCAGCAGGACTACGATCCGGGACACCCACACAGATACGCAGTATTTT.

V usage is TRBV7-9 and J usage is TRBJ1-3; D unresolved. Germline V gives CDR1 SEHNR, CDR2 FQNEAQ (reference sequence). The CDR3 runs 15 residues. The ends were cut back, 10 bases at V and 0 bases at J, with 16 bases in the middle. Here the CDR3 reads CATSGDLYSGNTIYF. The CDR3 DNA sequence: TGTGCCACCTCGGGTGACTTATACTCTGGAAACACCATATATTTT.

The chain uses TRBV5-8 and TRBJ2-5; 8 bases map to TRBD1. V lost 2 bases, J lost 3 bases, and 6 bases stayed unmatched. The CDR3 runs to 15 residues. CDR1 is SGHTS and CDR2 is YDEGEE in the germline V gene. The CDR3 sequence is CASSLGGQGKETQYF. The CDR3 DNA follows: TGTGCCAGCAGCTTAGGTGGACAGGGAAAAGAGACCCAGTACTTC.

The chain is built from TRBV5-1 and TRBJ2-1, with TRBD2 matching over 13 bases. The CDR3 extends over 17 amino acids. In germline, CDR1 is SGHRS, CDR2 YFSETQ. Germline trimming cut 0 bases from V and 8 bases from J; bases unmatched to any gene: 8. CDR3 protein: CASSLGGTSGTFDEQFF. CDR3 coding DNA: TGCGCCAGCAGCTTGGGCGGGACTAGCGGGACTTTCGATGAGCAGTTCTTC.

This chain connects TRBV18 to TRBJ2-5, with 7 bases identical to TRBD2. Germline V gene sequence: CDR1 KGHSH, CDR2 LQKENI. The CDR3 length is 19 residues. The junction had 21 bases not matched to a gene; V was cut back by 3 bases and J by 5 bases. CDR3 sequence: CASSPAETKGLVGVETQYF. Written as DNA, the CDR3 is TGTGCCAGCTCACCGGCTGAAACTAAAGGACTAGTGGGAGTGGAGACCCAGTACTTC.

The chain employs TRBV27 and TRBJ2-1; 7 nucleotides agree with TRBD2. The V gene end was trimmed by 2 bases and the J gene end by 6 bases; junction bases not matched to a gene: 4. The CDR3 extends over 14 amino acids. Germline CDR1 reads MNHEY; CDR2 reads SMNVEV (reference sequence). As DNA, the CDR3 is TGTGCCAGCAGTTTAAGACTAGCCGGCAATGAGCAGTTCTTC. This sequence encodes CASSLRLAGNEQFF.

The chain couples TRBV6-4 to TRBJ1-1; D remains ambiguous. This CDR3 has 11 residues. Germline V gives CDR1 MRHNA, CDR2 SNTAGT. V lost 9 bases and J lost 1, with 6 bases in between. DNA for the CDR3: TGTGCCAGTTCAGAGAACACTGAAGCTTTCTTT. Its translation: CASSENTEAFF.

The chain couples TRBV11-2 to TRBJ2-7, with D perhaps TRBD1 (5 bases). The CDR3 is 16 residues long. The germline V gene has CDR1 SGHAT and CDR2 FQNNGV. V was cut by 5 bases and J by 3 bases, with 20 bases left in between. The CDR3 here is CASSMTAYNLFYEQYF. The CDR3 nucleotides are TGTGCCAGCAGCATGACAGCATACAACCTCTTCTACGAGCAGTACTTC.

The chain links TRBV7-3 to TRBJ1-5, with 9 bases lining up with TRBD1. Unmatched junction bases numbered 3, after V lost 2 bases and J lost 4 bases. The V gene's germline CDR1 is SGHTA and CDR2 FQGTGA. CDR3 length: 15 residues. The CDR3 nucleotides read TGTGCCAGCAGCTTAGAACAGGGGGCAAATCAGCCCCAGCATTTT. Encoded protein: CASSLEQGANQPQHF. The whole variable domain, remainder taken from reference TRBV7-3 and TRBJ1-5, is GAGVSQTPSNKVTEKGKYVELRCDPISGHTALYWYRQSLGQGPEFLIYFQGTGAADDSGLPNDRFFAVRPEGSVSTLKIQRTERGDSAVYLCASSLEQGANQPQHFGDGTRLSIL.

This clone was detected only once. The rearrangement links TRBV6-5 to TRBJ2-2, with 8 bases matching TRBD2. The J segment lost 5 bases and the V segment lost 4 bases, leaving 6 bases of the junction unmatched. The CDR3 is 15 residues long. Germline assignment: CDR1 MNHEY and CDR2 SVGAGI. This CDR3 is CASSSGTSRTGELFF. CDR3 in DNA: TGTGCCAGCAGTTCGGGGACTAGTAGGACCGGGGAGCTGTTTTTT.

A remark on this clone: The sample has other DNA sequences that encode this CDR3 too. The genes are TRBV6-5 and TRBJ1-5; D perhaps matches TRBD1 (6 bases). The CDR3 has 14 residues. The germline V gene encodes CDR1 MNHEY and CDR2 SVGAGI. V lost 4 bases to trimming and J lost 3 bases, with 10 bases between them. CDR3 amino acids: CASSSDRYNQPQHF. CDR3 bases: TGTGCCAGCAGTTCAGACAGGTACAATCAGCCCCAGCATTTT.

This chain joins TRBV2 and TRBJ2-3, with 7 bases aligning to TRBD2. Germline V lookup: CDR1 SNHLY, CDR2 FYNNEI. The CDR3 is 15 amino acids. The junction had 7 bases not matched to a gene; V was cut back by 7 bases and J by 0 bases. The CDR3 loop is CASTGRAGSTDTQYF. CDR3 nucleotides: TGTGCCAGCACCGGCAGAGCGGGAAGCACAGATACGCAGTATTTT.

This chain joins TRBV5-1 and TRBJ1-2, with D possibly matching TRBD1 (5 bases). V dropped 4 bases and J dropped 4 bases, with 17 bases sitting between them. CDR1 SGHRS and CDR2 YFSETQ come from the germline V gene. This CDR3 has 15 amino acids. CDR3 amino acids: CASSMANGAGYGYTF. The CDR3 DNA follows: TGCGCCAGCAGCATGGCTAATGGGGCCGGCTATGGCTACACCTTC.

The rearrangement joins TRBV7-2 to TRBJ1-1, with a possible D match to TRBD1 (6 bases). Trimming cost V 3 bases and J 5 bases, with 10 bases left between them. The CDR3 is made up of 13 amino acids. Germline V gene lookup returns CDR1 SGHTA and CDR2 FQGNSA. The CDR3 sequence: CASSFTGLTEAFF. The CDR3 DNA reads as TGTGCCAGCAGCTTTACAGGGTTGACTGAAGCTTTCTTT.

This chain connects TRBV4-3 to TRBJ2-7; possible D gene TRBD1, 5 bases. Trimming cost V 1 base and J 9 bases, with 13 bases left between them. Germline CDR1 LGHNA, CDR2 YSLEER. This CDR3 region has 13 residues. CDR3 amino acids: CASSQVAGAGQYF. As DNA, the CDR3 is TGCGCCAGCAGCCAAGTAGCTGGGGCCGGGCAGTACTTC.

J is TRBJ2-7 and V is TRBV19; the D gene is possibly TRBD1 (5 bases). With 9 bases removed from V and 3 bases from J, the gap between germline ends came to 12 bases. CDR3 length: 12 residues. Germline V gene data show CDR1 as LNHDA and CDR2 as SQIVND (reference sequence). CDR3 nucleotide sequence: TGTGCCAGCCAGGGTCCACTCTACGAGCAGTACTTC. Translated, it gives CASQGPLYEQYF.

The chain uses TRBV10-3 and TRBJ2-7, with 7 bases aligning to TRBD2. V lost 6 bases to trimming and J lost 5 bases; unmatched junction nucleotides: 1. This CDR3 comprises 11 residues. From germline, CDR1 is ENHRY and CDR2 SYGVKD. The CDR3 reads CAIRGRDEQYF. In nucleotides, the CDR3 is TGTGCCATCAGAGGGAGGGACGAGCAGTACTTC.

The rearrangement joins TRBV2 to TRBJ2-7; weak D call: TRBD2 (5 bases). From germline, CDR1 is SNHLY and CDR2 FYNNEI. The CDR3 covers 15 residues. V lost 4 bases, J lost 3 bases, and 16 bases lay in between. The CDR3 coding sequence is TGTGCCAGCAGTGCCATGGACTCTTGGGGCTACGAGCAGTACTTC. Translated: CASSAMDSWGYEQYF.

The V gene is TRBV5-5, the J gene TRBJ1-4; D is unclear. The germline V gene has CDR1 SGHKS and CDR2 YYEKEE (reference sequence). This CDR3 comprises 16 residues. Trimming left V 4 bases short and J 0 bases short, with 13 bases between. CDR3 sequence reads: CASSKFLTATNEKLFF. The CDR3 region has the DNA TGTGCCAGCAGCAAATTTCTAACTGCAACTAATGAAAAACTGTTTTTT. The full variable domain, completed using reference TRBV5-5 and TRBJ1-4, is DAGVTQSPTHLIKTRGQQVTLRCSPISGHKSVSWYQQVLGQGPQFIFQYYEKEERGRGNFPDRFSARQFPNYSSELNVNALLLGDSALYLCASSKFLTATNEKLFFGSGTQLSVL.

The rearrangement uses TRBV7-3 and TRBJ2-1, with 11 bases fitting TRBD2. Germline values: CDR1 SGHTA, CDR2 FQGTGA. The CDR3 sequence is 15 residues long. V gave up 3 bases and J gave up 3 bases; unmatched junction bases: 1. The CDR3 region is CASSFGTSGYNEQFF. The CDR3 DNA reads as TGTGCCAGCAGCTTCGGGACTAGCGGCTACAATGAGCAGTTCTTC.

This chain connects TRBV10-3 to TRBJ1-4; possibly TRBD1 for D (5 bases). V was clipped by 7 bases and J by 6 bases, with 9 bases between them. Germline CDR1 reads ENHRY; CDR2 reads SYGVKD. This CDR3 is built from 12 residues. The CDR3 DNA sequence: TGTGCCATCAAAGGGGCGGATGAAAAACTGTTTTTT. It encodes CAIKGADEKLFF.

The genes are TRBV7-6 and TRBJ2-5, with D uncertain. Germline V lookup: CDR1 SGHVS, CDR2 FNYEAQ. Trimming cost V 5 bases and J 2 bases, with 18 bases left between them. CDR3 length: 16 residues. In nucleotides, the CDR3 is TGTGCCAGCAGCCCACGCCTGACATTAGAACAAGAGACCCAGTACTTC. This sequence encodes CASSPRLTLEQETQYF.

The V call is TRBV6-5, the J call TRBJ2-1; 10 bases align to TRBD2. Germline trimming cut 4 bases from V and 9 bases from J; bases unmatched to any gene: 6. CDR1 is MNHEY, CDR2 SVGAGI, per germline. The CDR3 sequence is 14 residues long. This chain's CDR3 is CASSSGTSVSEQFF. CDR3 DNA sequence: TGTGCCAGCAGTTCAGGGACTAGCGTGAGTGAGCAGTTCTTC.

The rearrangement links TRBV5-1 to TRBJ2-5; 9 nucleotides match TRBD1. This CDR3 is 16 amino acids long. Germline trimming cut 4 bases from V and 2 bases from J; bases unmatched to any gene: 9. Germline V gene lookup returns CDR1 SGHRS and CDR2 YFSETQ. Here the CDR3 reads CASSLGQGMGQETQYF. The CDR3, as DNA: TGCGCCAGCAGCCTCGGACAGGGGATGGGACAAGAGACCCAGTACTTC.

The chain carries TRBV4-1 and TRBJ2-7; 11 bases map to TRBD1. From germline, CDR1 is MGHRA and CDR2 YSYEKL. Unmatched junction bases numbered 8, after V lost 1 base and J lost 9 bases. The CDR3 runs to 15 residues. The CDR3 DNA sequence: TGCGCCAGCAGCCAAGGTACCCGGGACAGGGGGAGGCAGTACTTC. This gives the protein CASSQGTRDRGRQYF.

This clone was recorded once. The V gene is TRBV6-5, the J gene TRBJ1-2; tentatively, D is TRBD1 (5 bases). Trimming removed 8 bases from V and 5 bases from J, with 18 bases in between. The germline V gene encodes CDR1 MNHEY and CDR2 SVGAGI. This CDR3 has 14 residues. CDR3 loop: CASLGGLVLYGYTF. CDR3 coding DNA: TGTGCCAGCTTGGGGGGACTAGTTCTGTATGGCTACACCTTC.